The 14 T cell receptor beta chains below were found in one sample sequenced in a study of blood T cells in healthy people across ages. It was with a sample-barcoded 5' primer and a J-beta primer mix that a second PCR of about 6 to 12 cycles was run. TCRdb fed the 5' RACE reads into MiXCR, producing one record per CDR3 protein. Among about 1.7 million distinct CDR3 sequences, under 30% were seen once, and the ten largest hold 7% to 9%. The source material was blood. These receptor sequences come from a woman younger than 45 in good health.

The table lists this clonotype with a few counts. The CDR3 spells CASSLRGGATGELFF. DNA for the CDR3: TGTGCCAGCAGCTTAAGGGGGGGCGCGACCGGGGAGCTGTTTTTT. The rearrangement links TRBV5-6 to TRBJ2-2, with a possible D match to TRBD2 (7 bases). Germline V gives CDR1 SGHDT, CDR2 YYEEEE. The CDR3 totals 15 residues. V was shortened by 2 bases and J by 5 bases, with 13 bases between the two germline ends.

This chain joins TRBV6-2 or TRBV6-3 and TRBJ2-6; no reliable D call. CDR1 MNHEY and CDR2 SVGEGT come from the germline V gene. The CDR3 loop spans 16 amino acids. The V end was cut by 2 bases, the J end by 3 bases, with 11 bases between. CDR3 residues: CASSYLHISGANVLTF. The CDR3 bases are TGTGCCAGCAGTTACCTCCACATAAGTGGGGCCAACGTCCTGACTTTC.

The J gene is TRBJ2-7, the V gene TRBV15; D may be TRBD2 (6 bases). Germline V CDR1 and CDR2: LNHNV, YYDKDF (reference sequence). The CDR3 spans 16 residues. Trimming took off 0 bases at V and 0 bases at J, with 12 bases between the two ends. CDR3 sequence reads: CATSREEGMSSYEQYF. CDR3 coding DNA: TGTGCCACCAGCAGAGAGGAGGGGATGTCCTCCTACGAGCAGTACTTC.

This chain joins TRBV12-3 or TRBV12-4 and TRBJ1-1; 9 bases match TRBD1. J was trimmed by 4 bases and V by 5 bases; bases with no gene match: 8. The CDR3 is 15 residues long. Here the CDR3 reads CASSPRDRASTEAFF. CDR3 coding DNA: TGTGCCAGCAGTCCCCGGGACAGGGCTAGCACTGAAGCTTTCTTT.

The sample holds a few counts of this clonotype. The chain couples TRBV7-9 to TRBJ2-1, with D unresolved. The V end was cut by 1 base, the J end by 12 bases, with 10 bases between. The CDR3 spans 12 residues. CDR1 SEHNR and CDR2 FQNEAQ come from the germline V gene (reference sequence). CDR3 bases: TGTGCCAGCAGCTTAGTAGGTATAAGGCAGTTCTTC. It is translated as CASSLVGIRQFF.

The genes are TRBV10-3 and TRBJ2-2; no reliable D call. V lost 7 bases, J lost 6 bases, and 12 bases lay in between. The V gene's germline CDR1 is ENHRY and CDR2 SYGVKD. The CDR3 has 13 amino acids. CDR3 sequence reads: CAIKKGFAGELFF. CDR3 DNA: TGTGCCATCAAAAAGGGATTCGCCGGGGAGCTGTTTTTT.

The chain joins TRBV5-1 to TRBJ2-3; TRBD2 is a possible D gene (6 bases). Trimming removed 6 bases at V and 4 bases at J, with 15 bases between. Germline CDR1 SGHRS, CDR2 YFSETQ. CDR3 length: 14 residues. The CDR3 bases are TGCGCCAGCACCCCTATGCCGGGGGCAGATACGCAGTATTTT. It codes for CASTPMPGADTQYF.

This clonotype has a handful of counts. The genes are TRBV12-3 or TRBV12-4 and TRBJ1-4, with D possibly matching TRBD1 (6 bases). This CDR3 has 14 amino acids. V was trimmed by 5 bases and J by 7 bases, leaving 14 bases between them. The CDR3, as DNA: TGTGCCAGCAGTCCCCCGGGGGCCAGTGAAAAACTGTTTTTT. Translating it yields CASSPPGASEKLFF.

The chain carries TRBV12-3 or TRBV12-4 and TRBJ1-2; no firm D call. The CDR3 contains 13 residues. Between the trimmed V and J ends, which lost 8 bases and 7 bases, there was a span of 17 bases. CDR3 sequence reads: CASQSSAERGYTF. The CDR3 DNA reads as TGTGCCAGCCAATCCTCAGCCGAGCGTGGCTACACCTTC.

Remarks on this clonotype: A much bigger clone sits one base away, suggesting this may be a read error. This sequence joins TRBV6-1 and TRBJ2-1; D is possibly TRBD2 (5 bases). The CDR3 contains 15 residues. Germline-derived CDR1 and CDR2 are MNHNS and SASEGT. This CDR3 reads CAGSEEGLRTNEQFF. The CDR3, as DNA: TGTGCCGGCAGTGAAGAGGGTCTGAGGACGAATGAGCAGTTCTTC.

This clonotype has more than one count but fewer than ten. The rearrangement uses TRBV7-2 and TRBJ1-4, with unresolved D. This CDR3 is built from 16 residues. V lost 5 bases and J lost 0, with 13 bases in between. CDR1 is SGHTA, CDR2 FQGNSA, per germline. This chain's CDR3 is CASSRRKSPTNEKLFF. The CDR3 region has the DNA TGTGCCAGCAGCCGCCGCAAGTCACCAACTAATGAAAAACTGTTTTTT.

This clonotype was detected ten times or more. J is TRBJ2-7 and V is TRBV20-1; TRBD2 agrees at 7 bases. V was pared by 7 bases and J by 2 bases, with 8 bases of the junction left unmatched. This CDR3 has 13 residues. Germline V gene data show CDR1 as DFQATT and CDR2 as SNEGSKA (reference sequence). The CDR3: CSVPGGHPYEQYF. The DNA for the CDR3 is TGCAGTGTTCCGGGAGGACATCCCTACGAGCAGTACTTC.

The chain combines TRBV7-9 with TRBJ2-5; 9 nucleotides agree with TRBD1. Trimming took 4 bases from V and 5 from J; bases not matched to a gene: 5. CDR1 and CDR2 from the germline V gene are SEHNR and FQNEAQ (reference sequence). This CDR3 comprises 14 residues. In DNA form, the CDR3 reads TGTGCCAGCAGCTCACGGGACAGGGTTGAGACCCAGTACTTC. It codes for CASSSRDRVETQYF.

A note on this clonotype: One end of the junction is discordant with germline, which a read error may explain. The V and J genes are TRBV11-2 and TRBJ2-7; possible D gene TRBD1, 6 bases. CDR1 is SGHAT, CDR2 FQNNGV, per germline. There are 14 residues in the CDR3. The CDR3 region is CTSSPIAGAYEQYF. The CDR3 coding sequence is TGTACCAGCAGCCCGATTGCAGGGGCCTACGAGCAGTACTTC.